Listed here are 23 T cell receptor beta chains from one sample, sequenced in a study of blood T cell repertoires in COVID-19. Sequenced by immunoSEQ multiplex PCR; TCRdb stores in-frame clones only, minus some. The table records 390,000 or so clones, around nine tenths of them present only once. The sequenced sample consisted of PBMCs or T cells enriched from blood (not recorded which). The receptors derive from a woman aged 45-65 years who had recovered from COVID-19.

The genes are TRBV10-1 and TRBJ2-7; 11 bases agree with TRBD2. J was trimmed by 2 bases and V by 9 bases; bases with no gene match: 6. The CDR3 loop spans 14 amino acids. In germline, CDR1 is WNHNN, CDR2 SYGVQD (reference sequence). The CDR3 region has the DNA TGCGCCAGTAAGACTAGCGGGAAAACCTACGAGCAGTACTTC. This encodes CASKTSGKTYEQYF.

The rearrangement links TRBV2 to TRBJ2-2; D is perhaps TRBD1 (6 bases). The CDR3 consists of 13 residues. V lost 7 bases and J lost 4, with 10 bases in between. The germline V gene encodes CDR1 SNHLY and CDR2 FYNNEI. CDR3 sequence (DNA): TGTGCCAGCAACAGGGCTGGCACCGGGGAGCTGTTTTTT. Its protein product is CASNRAGTGELFF.

V and J are TRBV3-1 (or the pseudogene TRBV3-2) and TRBJ1-6; D is ambiguous. CDR3 length: 21 amino acids. V lost 3 bases, J lost 7 bases, and 31 bases lay in between. Germline CDR1 and CDR2: LGHDT and YNNKEL (reference sequence). CDR3 DNA: TGTGCCAGCAGCCAGATTGGAGAGAGCCGAAGTCACATAGCCCGGAATTCACCCCTCCACTTT. Translation gives CASSQIGESRSHIARNSPLHF.

This chain joins TRBV3-1 (or the pseudogene TRBV3-2) and TRBJ1-2; TRBD1 is a possible D gene (6 bases). With 4 bases removed from V and 0 bases from J, the gap between germline ends came to 15 bases. This CDR3 is 16 amino acids long. The germline V gene has CDR1 LGHDT and CDR2 YNNKEL (reference sequence). The DNA of the CDR3 is TGTGCCAGCAGCCTAAGAAGGGGGAGAACTAACTATGGCTACACCTTC. Amino acids: CASSLRRGRTNYGYTF.

The chain recombines TRBV11-2 with TRBJ2-7; D unclear. Between the trimmed V and J ends, which lost 4 bases and 0 bases, there was a span of 16 bases. The CDR3 totals 16 residues. Germline V gene data show CDR1 as SGHAT and CDR2 as FQNNGV. CDR3: CASSSPRGITSYEQYF. CDR3 DNA sequence: TGTGCCAGCAGCTCGCCCCGCGGAATTACCTCCTACGAGCAGTACTTC. Complete variable domain (other parts from reference TRBV11-2 and TRBJ2-7): EAGVAQSPRYKIIEKRQSVAFWCNPISGHATLYWYQQILGQGPKLLIQFQNNGVVDDSQLPKDRFSAERLKGVDSTLKIQPAKLEDSAVYLCASSSPRGITSYEQYFGPGTRLTVT.

The sample holds one count of this clone. The rearrangement joins TRBV28 to TRBJ1-1, with 9 bases aligning to TRBD1. The trim removed 4 bases at V and 6 bases at J, leaving 12 bases unmatched. The CDR3 has 16 amino acids. Germline V gives CDR1 MDHEN, CDR2 SYDVKM. DNA for the CDR3: TGTGCCAGCAGTTATCTATACGGGACAGGGTTCCCTGAAGCTTTCTTT. Amino acid sequence: CASSYLYGTGFPEAFF.

This chain joins TRBV11-2 and TRBJ1-6; 10 bases map to TRBD1. The CDR3 length is 15 residues. After removal of 3 bases from V and 7 bases from J, the junction contained 3 bases not matched to a gene. Germline V gene data show CDR1 as SGHAT and CDR2 as FQNNGV. The CDR3 coding sequence is TGTGCCAGCAGCTTCGGGACAGGGGTAAATTCACCCCTCCACTTT. Translating gives CASSFGTGVNSPLHF.

This rearrangement joins TRBV7-3 to TRBJ2-5, with D tentatively TRBD2 (7 bases). The V and J ends lost 8 bases and 5 bases respectively, with 15 bases between them. CDR1 SGHTA and CDR2 FQGTGA come from the germline V gene. This CDR3 spans 13 amino acids. The CDR3 loop reads CASSRGGRETQYF. The CDR3 DNA sequence: TGTGCCAGCTCTAGGGGGGGCCGGGAGACCCAGTACTTC.

The chain couples TRBV9 to TRBJ2-7; 7 bases map to TRBD1. Losses at the gene ends were 0 bases for V and 2 bases for J; bases not matched to a gene: 5. Germline V CDR1 and CDR2: SGDLS, YYNGEE. This CDR3 region has 15 residues. CDR3 DNA sequence: TGTGCCAGCAGCGTAGAAGGGGACAGCACCTACGAGCAGTACTTC. It yields the protein CASSVEGDSTYEQYF.

This clone was seen a handful of times. The V gene is TRBV27, the J gene TRBJ1-1, with D possibly matching TRBD1 (6 bases). V gave up 3 bases and J gave up 5 bases, with 19 bases separating them. This CDR3 is 16 amino acids long. Germline CDR1 MNHEY, CDR2 SMNVEV (reference sequence). The CDR3 spells CASSFRGRGGVTEAFF. The DNA of the CDR3 is TGTGCCAGCAGTTTTAGAGGCAGGGGAGGGGTAACTGAAGCTTTCTTT.

The rearrangement links TRBV5-6 to TRBJ1-2, with 7 bases identical to TRBD1. V lost 2 bases, J lost 7 bases, and 11 bases stayed unmatched. CDR3 length equals 15 residues. Germline CDR1 SGHDT, CDR2 YYEEEE. The CDR3 loop reads CASSFRGQKGAGYTF. The CDR3 bases are TGTGCCAGCAGCTTCAGGGGACAGAAGGGAGCTGGCTACACCTTC.

J is TRBJ1-1 and V is TRBV27, with D possibly TRBD1 on 6 matching bases. In germline, CDR1 is MNHEY, CDR2 SMNVEV (reference sequence). The CDR3 is 14 residues long. V dropped 5 bases and J dropped 4 bases, with 14 bases sitting between them. Here the CDR3 DNA reads TGTGCCAGCAGTCGCAGGGGAGGGTCCACTGAAGCTTTCTTT. It encodes CASSRRGGSTEAFF.

This rearrangement joins TRBV3-1 (or the pseudogene TRBV3-2) to TRBJ2-7; possibly TRBD2 for D (6 bases). CDR3 length: 14 amino acids. The V gene lost 0 bases and the J gene lost 7 bases, with 13 bases spanning the gap. CDR1 is LGHDT and CDR2 is YNNKEL in the germline V gene (reference sequence). The CDR3 spells CASSQDLRGREQYF. The CDR3 bases are TGTGCCAGCAGCCAAGATTTGCGGGGCCGTGAGCAGTACTTC.

The chain recombines TRBV5-4 with TRBJ2-7; 7 nucleotides align to TRBD2. The ends lost 0 bases at V and 6 bases at J; junction bases unmatched: 12. The CDR3 sequence is 16 residues long. CDR1 is SGHNT and CDR2 is YYREEE in the germline V gene (reference sequence). The CDR3 sequence is CASSLARGDWKGEQYF. DNA of the CDR3: TGTGCCAGCAGCTTGGCACGGGGGGACTGGAAGGGCGAGCAGTACTTC.

The V gene is TRBV7-2, the J gene TRBJ2-7; TRBD2 matches at 7 bases. J gave up 4 bases and V 3 bases, and 9 bases lay outside the gene matches. Germline V CDR1 and CDR2: SGHTA, FQGNSA. The CDR3 has 15 residues. The CDR3 spells CASSFFELAKYEQYF. CDR3 in DNA: TGTGCCAGCAGCTTTTTTGAACTAGCGAAATACGAGCAGTACTTC. The full variable domain, its missing parts supplied by reference TRBV7-2 and TRBJ2-7, is GAGVSQSPSNKVTEKGKDVELRCDPISGHTALYWYRQSLGQGLEFLIYFQGNSAPDKSGLPSDRFSAERTGGSVSTLTIQRTQQEDSAVYLCASSFFELAKYEQYFGPGTRLTVT.

The chain recombines TRBV3-1 (or the pseudogene TRBV3-2) with TRBJ1-3; the match to TRBD1 covers 7 bases. The germline V gene has CDR1 LGHDT and CDR2 YNNKEL (reference sequence). Germline trimming cut 3 bases from V and 4 bases from J; bases unmatched to any gene: 9. The CDR3 is made up of 16 amino acids. The CDR3 spells CASSQHLDRLGNTIYF. For the CDR3, the DNA is TGTGCCAGCAGCCAGCATCTGGACAGGCTGGGAAACACCATATATTTT.

The chain carries TRBV28 and TRBJ2-1, with 10 bases that match TRBD2. The CDR3 runs to 16 residues. The germline CDR1 and CDR2 sequences are MDHEN and SYDVKM. With 9 bases clipped from V and 5 bases from J, the junction kept 13 bases outside the gene matches. The CDR3 DNA is TGTGCCAGTTCCACTAGCGGGGTCCGAGTAAACAATGAGCAGTTCTTC. It translates to CASSTSGVRVNNEQFF.

This clone has only a few counts. The chain carries TRBV7-9 and TRBJ2-5, with D unresolved. There are 16 residues in the CDR3. The germline V gene has CDR1 SEHNR and CDR2 FQNEAQ (reference sequence). V lost 2 bases to trimming and J lost 0 bases, with 13 bases between them. CDR3 coding DNA: TGTGCCAGCAGCTTACTGAGAACCATGTACCAAGAGACCCAGTACTTC. Its protein is CASSLLRTMYQETQYF.

The chain couples TRBV19 to TRBJ1-2, with 7 bases fitting TRBD1. CDR3 length: 15 amino acids. Germline CDR1 LNHDA, CDR2 SQIVND (reference sequence). The ends lost 2 bases at V and 0 bases at J; junction bases unmatched: 3. CDR3 sequence (DNA): TGTGCCAGTAGTATAAAGGGGACAGCTAACTATGGCTACACCTTC. This gives the protein CASSIKGTANYGYTF.

This chain joins TRBV5-1 and TRBJ1-6; unclear D gene. In germline, CDR1 is SGHRS, CDR2 YFSETQ. Trimming took off 1 base at V and 5 bases at J, with 16 bases between the two ends. The CDR3 spans 17 residues. This chain's CDR3 is CASSLNLLAGNNSPLHF. The CDR3 bases are TGCGCCAGCAGCTTGAATCTGTTGGCAGGTAATAATTCACCCCTCCACTTT.

The chain recombines TRBV7-8 with TRBJ1-1, with D perhaps TRBD1 (5 bases). This CDR3 spans 16 amino acids. The germline CDR1 and CDR2 sequences are SGHVS and FQNEAQ. V lost 7 bases and J 4 bases, leaving 22 bases between the germline ends. The CDR3 DNA is TGTGCCAGCAAAGCCCAAGCTTTAGGGGCAGCCACTGAAGCTTTCTTT. Encoded protein: CASKAQALGAATEAFF.

This sequence joins TRBV7-6 and TRBJ1-1; the D gene is possibly TRBD1 (6 bases). Germline lookup yields CDR1 SGHVS and CDR2 FNYEAQ. This CDR3 has 15 amino acids. The V end lost 5 bases, the J end lost 0 bases, and 13 bases lay between the germline ends. The CDR3 is CASSAQQGMNTEAFF. The CDR3, as DNA: TGTGCCAGCAGCGCCCAACAGGGCATGAACACTGAAGCTTTCTTT.

The chain is built from TRBV4-1 and TRBJ1-2; a possible D gene is TRBD1 (5 bases). V was trimmed by 6 bases and J by 8 bases, leaving 22 bases between them. Germline V gene lookup returns CDR1 MGHRA and CDR2 YSYEKL. The CDR3 runs to 15 residues. The chain's CDR3 is CASRPSFREEEGYTF. The CDR3 bases are TGCGCCAGCAGGCCTTCCTTCAGGGAGGAAGAAGGCTACACCTTC.